The clone carrying this TCR beta chain has just one count. Its antigen is not known. With V trimmed by 1 base and J by 6 bases, 7 bases remained unmatched. The germline V gene has CDR1 SGHTA and CDR2 FQGTGA. This CDR3 region has 16 residues. Both 60 Vbeta primers and 13 Jbeta primers went into the PCR. TCRdb keeps only in-frame clones here, not all; method: immunoSEQ multiplex PCR. The sample lists about 140,000 clones, approximately 77% occurring once. The sample is drawn from a study of cytomegalovirus exposure and HLA in healthy donors. Study-wide results and caveats: Beyond CMV serostatus, there was no information to go on about immune exposure.

The sample consisted of PBMCs. The origin of this receptor is a man aged 25 to 45 in good health and CMV-seronegative. The rearrangement links TRBV7-3 to TRBJ2-1, with 9 bases identical to TRBD2. CDR3 bases: TGTGCCAGCAGCTTAAGTTCCCTAGCGGGGATCAATGAGCAGTTCTTC. Translation: CASSLSSLAGINEQFF.